This is a list of T cell receptor beta chains from one sample in a study of early T cells in non-severe SARS-CoV-2 infection. TCRdb reprocessed the 5' RACE reads with MiXCR, giving one entry per CDR3 protein. The repertoire holds under 90,000 distinct CDR3 sequences, with 11% to 15% as singletons. Input material: whole blood. The source is an adult who was a healthcare worker with PCR-confirmed SARS-CoV-2 infection or an uninfected control (not recorded which). The CDR3 runs from the conserved cysteine through the conserved F or W. Fields, in order: D gene, J gene, V gene, clone size, CDR3 protein, CDR3 DNA. D genes are given only for firm matches. Not every row has a clone size; where given, it reads once, few, many or a size class.

d_call: NA
j_call: TRBJ2-7
v_call: TRBV2
clone_size: many
cdr3_aa: CAHLDGYEQYF
cdr3_nt: TGTGCTCATTTAGACGGTTACGAGCAGTACTTC

d_call: NA
j_call: TRBJ2-5
v_call: TRBV7-2
clone_size: few
cdr3_aa: CASSSGHLETQYF
cdr3_nt: TGTGCCAGCAGCTCGGGACATCTGGAGACCCAGTACTTC

d_call: NA
j_call: TRBJ1-1
v_call: TRBV12-3/TRBV12-4
clone_size: NA
cdr3_aa: CASSPQGIRTEAFF
cdr3_nt: TGTGCCAGCAGCCCACAGGGTATACGCACTGAAGCTTTCTTT

d_call: TRBD1
j_call: TRBJ1-6
v_call: TRBV7-9
clone_size: many
cdr3_aa: CASSSGQTNSPLHF
cdr3_nt: TGTGCCAGCAGTTCGGGACAGACTAATTCACCCCTCCACTTT

d_call: NA
j_call: TRBJ1-1
v_call: TRBV5-6
clone_size: once
cdr3_aa: CGSSLSNTEAFF
cdr3_nt: TGTGGCAGCAGCTTGAGCAACACTGAAGCTTTCTTT

d_call: TRBD1
j_call: TRBJ1-2
v_call: TRBV28
clone_size: NA
cdr3_aa: CASSSGQRRGYTF
cdr3_nt: TGTGCCAGCAGTTCGGGACAGCGCAGGGGCTACACCTTC

d_call: NA
j_call: TRBJ2-1
v_call: TRBV11-2
clone_size: medium-sized
cdr3_aa: CASSLDTHEQFF
cdr3_nt: TGTGCCAGCAGCTTAGATACGCATGAGCAGTTCTTC

d_call: NA
j_call: TRBJ1-5
v_call: TRBV6-5
clone_size: few
cdr3_aa: CASTDGNQPQHF
cdr3_nt: TGTGCCAGTACGGATGGCAATCAGCCCCAGCATTTT

d_call: NA
j_call: TRBJ1-1
v_call: TRBV3-1
clone_size: many
cdr3_aa: CASSQWLGTTNTEAFF
cdr3_nt: TGTGCCAGCAGCCAATGGTTAGGGACAACGAACACTGAAGCTTTCTTT

d_call: NA
j_call: TRBJ1-2
v_call: TRBV29-1
clone_size: few
cdr3_aa: CSVEVLGGFTF
cdr3_nt: TGCAGCGTTGAAGTTTTAGGGGGTTTCACCTTC

d_call: NA
j_call: TRBJ1-5
v_call: TRBV6-5
clone_size: NA
cdr3_aa: CASSYSRGLNQPQHF
cdr3_nt: TGTGCCAGCAGTTACTCTCGGGGCCTCAATCAGCCCCAGCATTTT

d_call: NA
j_call: TRBJ2-2
v_call: TRBV28
clone_size: NA
cdr3_aa: CASSLYRVNTGELFF
cdr3_nt: TGTGCCAGCAGTTTATACAGGGTCAACACCGGGGAGCTGTTTTTT

d_call: NA
j_call: TRBJ2-7
v_call: TRBV29-1
clone_size: many
cdr3_aa: CSALTKNSYEQYF
cdr3_nt: TGCAGCGCCCTAACGAAAAACTCCTACGAGCAGTACTTC

d_call: TRBD2
j_call: TRBJ2-3
v_call: TRBV9
clone_size: NA
cdr3_aa: CASSPRGGVTDTQYF
cdr3_nt: TGTGCCAGCAGCCCCCGGGGGGGGGTCACAGATACGCAGTATTTT

d_call: TRBD1
j_call: TRBJ1-1
v_call: TRBV6-2/TRBV6-3
clone_size: few
cdr3_aa: CASSYSPRTGPSPFF
cdr3_nt: TGTGCCAGCAGTTACTCGCCTCGGACAGGTCCTAGCCCTTTCTTT

d_call: TRBD2
j_call: TRBJ2-2
v_call: TRBV28
clone_size: few
cdr3_aa: CASLAGLTGELFF
cdr3_nt: TGTGCCAGTTTAGCGGGGCTCACCGGGGAGCTGTTTTTT

d_call: TRBD2
j_call: TRBJ2-6
v_call: TRBV20-1
clone_size: few
cdr3_aa: CSARASGGLRSGANVLTF
cdr3_nt: TGCAGTGCTAGGGCTAGCGGGGGGCTGCGCTCTGGGGCCAACGTCCTGACTTTC

d_call: TRBD1
j_call: TRBJ2-5
v_call: TRBV7-3
clone_size: few
cdr3_aa: CASSLTLPGQGKETQYF
cdr3_nt: TGTGCCAGCAGCTTAACGTTACCCGGACAGGGGAAAGAGACCCAGTACTTC

d_call: NA
j_call: TRBJ1-1
v_call: TRBV7-6
clone_size: few
cdr3_aa: CASSLSGAPEAFF
cdr3_nt: TGTGCCAGCAGCTTATCAGGGGCCCCTGAGGCTTTCTTT

d_call: NA
j_call: TRBJ2-3
v_call: TRBV2
clone_size: few
cdr3_aa: CATKRAWGTDTQYF
cdr3_nt: TGTGCCACGAAGAGGGCCTGGGGCACAGATACGCAGTATTTT

d_call: NA
j_call: TRBJ1-2
v_call: TRBV28
clone_size: few
cdr3_aa: CASSPSGLKNYGYTF
cdr3_nt: TGTGCCAGCAGTCCATCTGGCTTGAAAAACTATGGCTACACCTTC

d_call: NA
j_call: TRBJ1-1
v_call: TRBV6-5
clone_size: NA
cdr3_aa: CASSRDGLRTEAFF
cdr3_nt: TGTGCCAGCAGCAGGGACGGGTTAAGGACTGAAGCTTTCTTT

d_call: NA
j_call: TRBJ2-2
v_call: TRBV9
clone_size: few
cdr3_aa: CASSVMHSGELFF
cdr3_nt: TGTGCCAGCAGCGTAATGCATTCCGGGGAGCTGTTTTTT

d_call: NA
j_call: TRBJ2-3
v_call: TRBV28
clone_size: few
cdr3_aa: CASSLIQGSTDTQYF
cdr3_nt: TGTGCCAGCAGTTTAATCCAGGGGAGCACAGATACGCAGTATTTT

d_call: TRBD1
j_call: TRBJ1-4
v_call: TRBV2
clone_size: NA
cdr3_aa: CASSPGQGRTNEKLFF
cdr3_nt: TGTGCCAGCAGTCCTGGACAGGGGAGGACGAATGAAAAACTGTTTTTT

d_call: NA
j_call: TRBJ2-7
v_call: TRBV10-3
clone_size: NA
cdr3_aa: CAISLSDSAAEQYF
cdr3_nt: TGTGCCATCAGTTTGTCAGACTCTGCCGCCGAGCAGTACTTC

d_call: NA
j_call: TRBJ2-3
v_call: TRBV29-1
clone_size: few
cdr3_aa: CSVEGGGTDTQYF
cdr3_nt: TGCAGCGTTGAAGGCGGGGGCACAGATACGCAGTATTTT

d_call: NA
j_call: TRBJ2-3
v_call: TRBV3-1
clone_size: NA
cdr3_aa: CASSQPAISGTQYF
cdr3_nt: TGTGCCAGCAGCCAACCTGCTATCTCGGGTACGCAGTATTTT

d_call: NA
j_call: TRBJ1-1
v_call: TRBV20-1
clone_size: NA
cdr3_aa: CGAFTRQSNTEAFF
cdr3_nt: TGCGGTGCCTTTACAAGACAGTCGAACACTGAAGCTTTCTTT

d_call: TRBD2
j_call: TRBJ2-1
v_call: TRBV18
clone_size: few
cdr3_aa: CAGPGTSLYFSYNEQFF
cdr3_nt: TGTGCCGGTCCCGGGACTAGCTTATATTTCTCCTACAATGAGCAGTTCTTC

d_call: TRBD1
j_call: TRBJ1-5
v_call: TRBV28
clone_size: few
cdr3_aa: CASSPLQGKPQHF
cdr3_nt: TGTGCCAGCAGTCCACTACAGGGGAAGCCCCAGCATTTT

d_call: TRBD1
j_call: TRBJ1-1
v_call: TRBV20-1
clone_size: NA
cdr3_aa: CSARDGNRGGDTEAFF
cdr3_nt: TGCAGTGCTAGAGATGGTAACAGGGGAGGGGACACTGAAGCTTTCTTT

d_call: TRBD1
j_call: TRBJ2-6
v_call: TRBV28
clone_size: NA
cdr3_aa: CASSSTGSGANVLTF
cdr3_nt: TGTGCCAGCAGTTCGACAGGGTCCGGGGCCAACGTCCTGACTTTC

d_call: NA
j_call: TRBJ2-1
v_call: TRBV7-9
clone_size: NA
cdr3_aa: CASSFRGVLSSYNEQFF
cdr3_nt: TGTGCCAGCAGCTTTCGGGGTGTCCTAAGCTCCTACAATGAGCAGTTCTTC

d_call: TRBD2
j_call: TRBJ2-3
v_call: TRBV28
clone_size: NA
cdr3_aa: CASSRGTKTDTQYF
cdr3_nt: TGTGCCAGCAGCCGAGGGACTAAAACAGATACGCAGTATTTT

d_call: NA
j_call: TRBJ2-7
v_call: TRBV19
clone_size: NA
cdr3_aa: CASSNPGSTYEQYF
cdr3_nt: TGTGCCAGTAGTAACCCCGGGAGCACCTACGAGCAGTACTTC

d_call: NA
j_call: TRBJ2-4
v_call: TRBV29-1
clone_size: NA
cdr3_aa: CSVGGNIQYF
cdr3_nt: TGCAGCGTTGGTGGAAACATTCAGTACTTC

d_call: NA
j_call: TRBJ1-4
v_call: TRBV28
clone_size: few
cdr3_aa: CASIRGDSLNEKLFF
cdr3_nt: TGTGCCAGCATCCGTGGTGACAGCCTTAATGAAAAACTGTTTTTT

d_call: NA
j_call: TRBJ2-7
v_call: TRBV7-2
clone_size: NA
cdr3_aa: CASSLGDRSSEQYF
cdr3_nt: TGTGCCAGCAGCTTAGGCGACAGGTCTAGCGAGCAGTACTTC

d_call: TRBD2
j_call: TRBJ2-3
v_call: TRBV7-2
clone_size: many
cdr3_aa: CASRRVASGYTDTQYF
cdr3_nt: TGTGCCAGCAGGAGAGTGGCTAGCGGGTATACAGATACGCAGTATTTT

d_call: NA
j_call: TRBJ2-7
v_call: TRBV15
clone_size: few
cdr3_aa: CATSRDPGSYEQYF
cdr3_nt: TGTGCCACCAGCAGAGACCCAGGGTCCTACGAGCAGTACTTC

d_call: NA
j_call: TRBJ2-2
v_call: TRBV19
clone_size: few
cdr3_aa: CASSHASGGGTGELFF
cdr3_nt: TGTGCCAGTAGCCACGCCTCCGGGGGAGGCACCGGGGAGCTGTTTTTT

d_call: NA
j_call: TRBJ2-1
v_call: TRBV11-3
clone_size: few
cdr3_aa: CASSLSQDNEQFF
cdr3_nt: TGTGCCAGCAGTCTGTCCCAGGACAATGAGCAGTTCTTC

d_call: NA
j_call: TRBJ2-7
v_call: TRBV2
clone_size: few
cdr3_aa: CASRVDTHEQYF
cdr3_nt: TGTGCCAGCAGGGTAGACACCCACGAGCAGTACTTC

d_call: TRBD1
j_call: TRBJ2-7
v_call: TRBV29-1
clone_size: NA
cdr3_aa: CSVDGTGGSYEQYF
cdr3_nt: TGCAGCGTTGACGGGACAGGGGGGTCCTACGAGCAGTACTTC

d_call: NA
j_call: TRBJ1-6
v_call: TRBV6-1
clone_size: NA
cdr3_aa: CASSEELQIYSPLHF
cdr3_nt: TGTGCCAGCAGTGAAGAACTACAGATTTATTCACCCCTCCACTTT

d_call: NA
j_call: TRBJ1-5
v_call: TRBV5-1
clone_size: many
cdr3_aa: CASSLAGSFSNQPQHF
cdr3_nt: TGCGCCAGCAGCTTGGCCGGCAGCTTTAGCAATCAGCCCCAGCATTTT

d_call: NA
j_call: TRBJ2-3
v_call: TRBV4-2
clone_size: few
cdr3_aa: CASSQEVPGADTQYF
cdr3_nt: TGTGCCAGCAGCCAAGAGGTCCCTGGGGCAGATACGCAGTATTTT

d_call: TRBD2
j_call: TRBJ2-3
v_call: TRBV20-1
clone_size: NA
cdr3_aa: CSARDPSGGLTDTQYF
cdr3_nt: TGCAGTGCTAGAGATCCGAGCGGGGGCCTCACAGATACGCAGTATTTT

d_call: TRBD1
j_call: TRBJ1-1
v_call: TRBV12-3/TRBV12-4
clone_size: NA
cdr3_aa: CASSFSRQGDTEAFF
cdr3_nt: TGTGCCAGCAGCTTTTCTCGACAGGGGGACACTGAAGCTTTCTTT

d_call: NA
j_call: TRBJ2-3
v_call: TRBV14
clone_size: many
cdr3_aa: CASSQDVQGGGLDTQYF
cdr3_nt: TGTGCCAGCAGCCAAGATGTACAAGGGGGGGGCCTGGATACGCAGTATTTT

d_call: NA
j_call: TRBJ2-3
v_call: TRBV11-2
clone_size: few
cdr3_aa: CASSQRAITDTQYF
cdr3_nt: TGTGCCAGCAGCCAACGGGCTATCACAGATACGCAGTATTTT

d_call: TRBD1
j_call: TRBJ1-1
v_call: TRBV20-1
clone_size: NA
cdr3_aa: CSARQGAVTEAFF
cdr3_nt: TGCAGTGCCAGACAGGGGGCCGTAACTGAAGCTTTCTTT

d_call: NA
j_call: TRBJ2-3
v_call: TRBV11-2
clone_size: many
cdr3_aa: CASSLDRSTDTQYF
cdr3_nt: TGTGCCAGCAGCCTCGACCGAAGCACAGATACGCAGTATTTT

d_call: NA
j_call: TRBJ2-3
v_call: TRBV30
clone_size: NA
cdr3_aa: CAWSVEADTQYF
cdr3_nt: TGTGCCTGGAGTGTAGAGGCAGATACGCAGTATTTT

d_call: NA
j_call: TRBJ1-5
v_call: TRBV15
clone_size: NA
cdr3_aa: CATSSGQIPQPQHF
cdr3_nt: TGTGCCACCAGCAGCGGACAGATTCCTCAGCCCCAGCATTTT

d_call: NA
j_call: TRBJ2-3
v_call: TRBV10-3
clone_size: NA
cdr3_aa: CAIRGAYSTDTQYF
cdr3_nt: TGTGCCATCCGGGGGGCCTATTCCACAGATACGCAGTATTTT

d_call: NA
j_call: TRBJ2-2
v_call: TRBV5-1
clone_size: NA
cdr3_aa: CASSPNSDGELFF
cdr3_nt: TGCGCCAGCAGTCCCAATTCTGACGGGGAGCTGTTTTTT

d_call: NA
j_call: TRBJ2-1
v_call: TRBV12-3/TRBV12-4
clone_size: few
cdr3_aa: CASSQGQGSSGEQFF
cdr3_nt: TGTGCCAGCAGCCAAGGGCAGGGAAGTTCGGGTGAGCAGTTCTTC

d_call: NA
j_call: TRBJ1-1
v_call: TRBV29-1
clone_size: NA
cdr3_aa: CSVSRAEAFF
cdr3_nt: TGCAGCGTCAGTAGGGCTGAAGCTTTCTTT